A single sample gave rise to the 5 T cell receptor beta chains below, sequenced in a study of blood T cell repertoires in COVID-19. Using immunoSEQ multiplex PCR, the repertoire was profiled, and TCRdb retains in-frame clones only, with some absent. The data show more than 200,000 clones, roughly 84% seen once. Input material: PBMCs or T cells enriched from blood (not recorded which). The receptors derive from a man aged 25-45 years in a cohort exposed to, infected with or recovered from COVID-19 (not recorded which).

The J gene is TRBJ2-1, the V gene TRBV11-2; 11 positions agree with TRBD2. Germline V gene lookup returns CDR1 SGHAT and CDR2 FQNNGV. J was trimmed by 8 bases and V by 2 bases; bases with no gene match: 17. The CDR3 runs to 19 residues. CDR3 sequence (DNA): TGTGCCAGCAGCTTAAGCCTAGCGGGAGGTCCCCGCCAGCCGCATGAGCAGTTCTTC. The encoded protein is CASSLSLAGGPRQPHEQFF.

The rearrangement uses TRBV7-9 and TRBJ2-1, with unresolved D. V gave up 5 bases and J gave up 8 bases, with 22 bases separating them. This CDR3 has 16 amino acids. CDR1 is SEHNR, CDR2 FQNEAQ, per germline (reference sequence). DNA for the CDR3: TGTGCCAGCAGCCGGCCGAGAAATGGGCCCCCAGATGAGCAGTTCTTC. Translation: CASSRPRNGPPDEQFF. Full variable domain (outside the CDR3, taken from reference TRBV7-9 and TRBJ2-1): DTGVSQNPRHKITKRGQNVTFRCDPISEHNRLYWYRQTLGQGPEFLTYFQNEAQLEKSRLLSDRFSAERPKGSFSTLEIQRTEQGDSAMYLCASSRPRNGPPDEQFFGPGTRLTVL.

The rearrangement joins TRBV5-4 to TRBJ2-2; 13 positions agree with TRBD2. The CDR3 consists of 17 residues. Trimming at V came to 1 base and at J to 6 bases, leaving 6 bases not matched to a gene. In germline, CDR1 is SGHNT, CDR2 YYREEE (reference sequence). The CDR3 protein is CASSLPPGLAGSGELFF. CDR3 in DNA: TGTGCCAGCAGCTTGCCCCCGGGACTAGCGGGATCCGGGGAGCTGTTTTTT.

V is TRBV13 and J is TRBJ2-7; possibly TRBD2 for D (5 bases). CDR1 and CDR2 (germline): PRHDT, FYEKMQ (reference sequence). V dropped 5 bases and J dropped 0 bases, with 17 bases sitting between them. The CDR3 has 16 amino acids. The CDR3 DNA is TGTGCCAGCAGCGTCCCCCTAGCTAGGAGCTCCTACGAGCAGTACTTC. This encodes CASSVPLARSSYEQYF.

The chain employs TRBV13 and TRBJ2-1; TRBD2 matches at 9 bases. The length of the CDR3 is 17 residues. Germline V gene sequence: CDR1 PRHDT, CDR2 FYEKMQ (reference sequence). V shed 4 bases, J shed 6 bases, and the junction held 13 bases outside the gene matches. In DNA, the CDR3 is TGTGCCAGCAGCTCTTCAGAGACTAGCGGCCCAATCAATGAGCAGTTCTTC. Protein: CASSSSETSGPINEQFF.